The next 21 T cell receptor beta chains were all read from a single sample in a study of CD8 T cells in acute hepatitis C reinfection (dated by TCRdb to the early 2020s). The method behind the library was the immunoSEQ multiplex PCR assay. In its TCRdb copy, this immuneACCESS table keeps in-frame sequences only and misses some clones. Where compared with another copy, unresolved V genes explain less than half of these, and the others have no known cause. The sample table lists over 30,000 clones, around 85% of them with a count of one. The top ten clonotypes cover roughly 11% of the sample. The time point label, as the study defines it: naive CD8 control sorted from an acute-time-point sample. Sequencing was performed on naive CD8+ T cells from PBMCs. The cell subset or site label of this sample denotes: sorted total naive CD45RO-negative CD8+ T cells. Receptors were obtained from a woman aged 18-29 years who spontaneously cleared hepatitis C infection.

The rearrangement uses TRBV27 and TRBJ2-7; perhaps D is TRBD1 or TRBD2 (5 bases each). V was clipped by 6 bases and J by 3 bases, with 15 bases between them. CDR1 and CDR2 (germline): MNHEY, SMNVEV (reference sequence). The CDR3 has 14 amino acids. DNA of the CDR3: TGTGCCAGCAGACCAGGGACGTCAGGCTACGAGCAGTACTTC. Encoded protein: CASRPGTSGYEQYF.

The V call is TRBV11-2, the J call TRBJ2-2; no clear D gene. The germline V gene encodes CDR1 SGHAT and CDR2 FQNNGV. The germline V and J ends were trimmed by 7 bases and 1 base, with 16 bases remaining between them. This CDR3 is built from 16 residues. DNA for the CDR3: TGTGCCAGCATAGCTTCGTCGGCGATGAACACCGGGGAGCTGTTTTTT. It encodes CASIASSAMNTGELFF.

This sequence joins TRBV4-2 and TRBJ2-1; TRBD2 aligns across 14 bases. The germline CDR1 and CDR2 sequences are LGHNA and YNFKEQ. This CDR3 spans 19 amino acids. After removal of 4 bases from V and 8 bases from J, the junction contained 16 bases not matched to a gene. The CDR3 DNA reads TGTGCCAGCAGCCTCTTACCGCCGGGACTAGCGGGAGTTGAGGATGAGCAGTTCTTC. As protein: CASSLLPPGLAGVEDEQFF.

The CDR3 protein is CASSLLGDRGNQPQHF. The CDR3 region has the DNA TGTGCCAGCAGTTTATTAGGGGACAGGGGCAATCAGCCCCAGCATTTT. The rearrangement uses TRBV27 and TRBJ1-5; 9 nucleotides match TRBD1. CDR3 size: 16 residues. The V and J ends lost 1 base and 2 bases, in that order; junction bases with no gene match: 3. Germline V gene sequence: CDR1 MNHEY, CDR2 SMNVEV (reference sequence).

V is TRBV27 and J is TRBJ2-3; TRBD2 matches at 13 bases. This CDR3 is built from 16 residues. Losses at the gene ends were 5 bases for V and 6 bases for J; bases not matched to a gene: 8. CDR1 MNHEY and CDR2 SMNVEV come from the germline V gene (reference sequence). The CDR3 coding sequence is TGTGCCAGCAGTATGGGACTAGCGGGATTTTACGATACGCAGTATTTT. This encodes CASSMGLAGFYDTQYF.

The V gene is TRBV9, the J gene TRBJ1-5, with D possibly matching TRBD1 (5 bases). CDR1 and CDR2 from the germline V gene are SGDLS and YYNGEE. The CDR3 extends over 15 amino acids. V was trimmed by 0 bases and J by 1 base, leaving 8 bases between them. The CDR3 is CASSVEGRSNQPQHF. The CDR3 nucleotides read TGTGCCAGCAGCGTAGAGGGACGCAGCAATCAGCCCCAGCATTTT.

This clone has a single count. The junction differs from germline at one of its ends, possibly a read error. The chain has TRBV29-1 and TRBJ2-3, with TRBD2 matching over 9 bases. Per the germline V gene, CDR1 is SQVTM and CDR2 is ANQGSEA. CDR3 length: 14 residues. In DNA form, the CDR3 reads TGCAGCGTTCGTTTTGGGACTAGCAGAGATACGCAGTATTTT. Its protein is CSVRFGTSRDTQYF.

The rearrangement joins TRBV27 to TRBJ2-1, with a possible D match to TRBD2 (5 bases). The CDR3 contains 12 residues. Trimming removed 10 bases from V and 1 base from J, with 8 bases in between. The germline V gene has CDR1 MNHEY and CDR2 SMNVEV (reference sequence). CDR3 protein: CAIGDSYNEQFF. In nucleotides, the CDR3 is TGTGCCATCGGGGATTCCTACAATGAGCAGTTCTTC.

The chain has TRBV10-3 and TRBJ2-1, with D possibly being TRBD1 or TRBD2 (6 bases each). This CDR3 spans 13 amino acids. The germline CDR1 and CDR2 sequences are ENHRY and SYGVKD. Trimming took off 11 bases at V and 2 bases at J, with 13 bases between the two ends. CDR3 residues: CASGGPTYNEQFF. Written as DNA, the CDR3 is TGTGCCTCTGGGGGGCCGACCTACAATGAGCAGTTCTTC.

In regard to this clone: This specimen includes other DNA sequences encoding the same CDR3. J is TRBJ1-1 and V is TRBV6-1, with D tentatively TRBD1 (5 bases). Germline V lookup: CDR1 MNHNS, CDR2 SASEGT. This CDR3 is 14 amino acids long. V was shortened by 2 bases and J by 1 base, with 8 bases between the two germline ends. The CDR3 reads CASSEPGPNTEAFF. The DNA of the CDR3 is TGTGCCAGCAGTGAACCGGGACCGAACACTGAAGCTTTCTTT.

The J gene is TRBJ2-1, the V gene TRBV7-9, with 9 bases matching TRBD2. With 1 base clipped from V and 5 bases from J, the junction kept 6 bases outside the gene matches. The CDR3 contains 16 residues. Germline V gene lookup returns CDR1 SEHNR and CDR2 FQNEAQ (reference sequence). In DNA form, the CDR3 reads TGTGCCAGCAGCTTAGTTTTGGCGGGAGGGCACAATGAGCAGTTCTTC. Protein: CASSLVLAGGHNEQFF.

The CDR3 is CASSAPSVREQYF. The CDR3 DNA sequence: TGCGCCAGCTCAGCCCCAAGCGTCCGCGAGCAGTACTTC. This chain uses TRBV4-1 with TRBJ2-7; D is unclear. From germline, CDR1 is MGHRA and CDR2 YSYEKL. The CDR3 extends over 13 amino acids. Trimming took off 8 bases at V and 6 bases at J, with 17 bases between the two ends.

The rearrangement uses TRBV13 and TRBJ2-1, with D perhaps assigned TRBD1 or TRBD2 (6 bases each). The CDR3 contains 13 residues. Trimming removed 2 bases from V and 8 bases from J, with 10 bases in between. Germline CDR1 and CDR2: PRHDT and FYEKMQ (reference sequence). CDR3 protein: CASSLTGGDEQFF. The CDR3 coding sequence is TGTGCCAGCAGCTTAACCGGGGGCGATGAGCAGTTCTTC.

J is TRBJ2-1 and V is TRBV7-2; no clear D. This CDR3 has 14 amino acids. Trimming pared 5 bases from V and 4 bases from J, leaving 12 bases between. Germline lookup yields CDR1 SGHTA and CDR2 FQGNSA. The CDR3 region is CASSERTHYNEQFF. The CDR3 coding sequence is TGTGCCAGCAGCGAGAGGACCCATTACAATGAGCAGTTCTTC.

In its sample, this clone was seen once. V and J are TRBV29-1 and TRBJ1-4, with D unresolved. The CDR3 extends over 13 amino acids. With 7 bases removed from V and 0 bases from J, the gap between germline ends came to 9 bases. Germline lookup yields CDR1 SQVTM and CDR2 ANQGSEA. CDR3 amino acids: CSAKVSTNEKLFF. The CDR3 DNA sequence: TGCAGCGCTAAAGTTTCAACTAATGAAAAACTGTTTTTT.

J is TRBJ1-5 and V is TRBV12-5; maybe TRBD1 (5 bases). The CDR3 runs 17 residues. Trimming pared 0 bases from V and 0 bases from J, leaving 12 bases between. Germline V CDR1 and CDR2: LGHNT, FRNRAP. CDR3 nucleotide sequence: TGTGCTAGTGGTTTGGTAGTCGGGGCTCATAGCAATCAGCCCCAGCATTTT. Translation: CASGLVVGAHSNQPQHF.

The table lists this clone with a count of one. The rearrangement joins TRBV9 to TRBJ1-1; the D is unclear. V gave up 0 bases and J gave up 3 bases, with 12 bases separating them. Germline V CDR1 and CDR2: SGDLS, YYNGEE. The CDR3 consists of 15 residues. CDR3 in amino acids: CASSVVVDGYTEAFF. The CDR3, as DNA: TGTGCCAGCAGCGTAGTAGTTGACGGCTACACTGAAGCTTTCTTT.

The chain recombines TRBV20-1 with TRBJ1-2; D remains ambiguous. With 0 bases removed from V and 8 bases from J, the gap between germline ends came to 7 bases. CDR1 DFQATT and CDR2 SNEGSKA come from the germline V gene (reference sequence). This CDR3 has 11 amino acids. In nucleotides, the CDR3 is TGCAGTGCTAGAGATCTTCCGGGCTACACCTTC. It is translated as CSARDLPGYTF.

V usage is TRBV2 and J usage is TRBJ2-5; TRBD1 or TRBD2 may be the D gene (5 bases each). The assigned J gene may be wrong: the sequence end matches TRBJ2-7 better. The CDR3 spans 12 residues. From germline, CDR1 is SNHLY and CDR2 FYNNEI. The CDR3 nucleotides read TGTGCCAGAAGGGACCAGGGCTACGAGCAGTACTTC. Translated, it gives CARRDQGYEQYF.

A remark on this clone: Mismatch with germline at one junction end may stem from a read error. The chain links TRBV11-2 to TRBJ2-1; 10 positions match TRBD2. Germline assignment: CDR1 SGHAT and CDR2 FQNNGV. CDR3 length: 15 amino acids. The CDR3 loop is CASSLGDLLTSGMIF. In nucleotides, the CDR3 is TGTGCCAGCAGCTTAGGAGACCTCCTCACTAGCGGGATGATCTTC.

The V and J genes are TRBV4-1 and TRBJ2-1; D remains ambiguous. CDR1 and CDR2 from the germline V gene are MGHRA and YSYEKL. The CDR3 is 11 residues long. V was cut by 8 bases and J by 3 bases, with 5 bases left in between. The CDR3 here is CASGDYNEQFF. For the CDR3, the DNA is TGCGCCAGCGGGGACTACAATGAGCAGTTCTTC.